These 25 T cell receptor beta chains were sequenced from one sample in a study of cytomegalovirus exposure and HLA in healthy donors. It was with 60 Vbeta and 13 Jbeta primers that the PCR ran. Assay: immunoSEQ multiplex PCR; the TCRdb copy retains only in-frame clones and omits some. The data contain around 95,000 clones, under 80% of them singletons. The source material was PBMCs. These receptors originate from a male donor in good health and CMV-seronegative.

The rearrangement links TRBV19 to TRBJ2-1, with 9 bases matching TRBD2. CDR1 is LNHDA, CDR2 SQIVND, per germline (reference sequence). J was trimmed by 4 bases and V by 1 base; bases with no gene match: 14. There are 19 residues in the CDR3. The DNA of the CDR3 is TGTGCCAGTAGTATAGCGAATCCCCTAGCGGGATATGAGTACAATGAGCAGTTCTTC. Protein product: CASSIANPLAGYEYNEQFF.

This chain connects TRBV4-2 to TRBJ1-6; D is ambiguous. Trimming took off 0 bases at V and 0 bases at J, with 15 bases between the two ends. This CDR3 is 19 amino acids long. From germline, CDR1 is LGHNA and CDR2 YNFKEQ. The CDR3 protein is CASSQEVRSLLSYNSPLHF. In nucleotides, the CDR3 is TGTGCCAGCAGCCAAGAAGTCAGGTCCCTACTCTCCTATAATTCACCCCTCCACTTT.

V and J are TRBV5-8 and TRBJ1-3, with a possible D match to TRBD1 (5 bases). The CDR3 is made up of 12 amino acids. V was pared by 5 bases and J by 3 bases, with 6 bases between. Germline assignment: CDR1 SGHTS and CDR2 YDEGEE. This CDR3 is CASRGDGNTIYF. CDR3 coding DNA: TGTGCCAGCAGAGGGGATGGAAACACCATATATTTT.

This clone was counted a single time. CDR3 sequence reads: CASSAPTGGRAEAFF. CDR3 in DNA: TGTGCCAGCAGCGCACCGACAGGGGGTAGGGCTGAAGCTTTCTTT. The chain carries TRBV7-9 and TRBJ1-1; TRBD1 aligns across 9 bases. Germline V gene lookup returns CDR1 SEHNR and CDR2 FQNEAQ (reference sequence). The CDR3 sequence is 15 residues long. V lost 5 bases and J lost 6; bases outside the gene matches: 10.

CDR3 bases: TGCGCCAGCAGTATGAACACCGGGGAGCTGTTTTTT. Its translation: CASSMNTGELFF. The genes are TRBV5-1 and TRBJ2-2, with no clear D. V lost 5 bases to trimming and J lost 1 base, with 3 bases between them. There are 12 residues in the CDR3. In germline, CDR1 is SGHRS, CDR2 YFSETQ.

The genes are TRBV29-1 and TRBJ1-4; D unresolved. V lost 8 bases and J lost 0, with 4 bases in between. The germline CDR1 and CDR2 sequences are SQVTM and ANQGSEA. This CDR3 region has 11 residues. CDR3 in DNA: TGCAGCATAGCAACTAATGAAAAACTGTTTTTT. This codes for CSIATNEKLFF.

The chain links TRBV29-1 to TRBJ1-5, with 7 nucleotides matching TRBD1. Germline assignment: CDR1 SQVTM and CDR2 ANQGSEA. V gave up 4 bases and J gave up 5 bases; unmatched junction bases: 5. The CDR3 consists of 13 residues. The CDR3 spells CSVGRGPDQPQHF. The CDR3 coding sequence is TGCAGCGTTGGGAGGGGGCCAGATCAGCCCCAGCATTTT.

The V and J genes are TRBV2 and TRBJ2-7; maybe TRBD1 (5 bases). Trimming took 6 bases from V and 3 from J, leaving 21 bases between them. Germline loops: CDR1 SNHLY, CDR2 FYNNEI. CDR3 length equals 16 residues. This CDR3 reads CASRERTSWQGYEQYF. For the CDR3, the DNA is TGTGCCAGCAGGGAACGGACCTCCTGGCAGGGCTACGAGCAGTACTTC.

The CDR3 is CASSLRQGGEKLFF. The DNA of the CDR3 is TGTGCCAGCAGTTTAAGACAGGGCGGTGAAAAACTGTTTTTT. V and J are TRBV28 and TRBJ1-4; 7 bases match TRBD1. The V and J ends lost 2 bases and 7 bases, in that order; junction bases with no gene match: 4. In germline, CDR1 is MDHEN, CDR2 SYDVKM. CDR3 size: 14 residues.

The rearrangement uses TRBV29-1 and TRBJ2-3; D remains ambiguous. V lost 0 bases and J 0 bases, leaving 10 bases between the germline ends. Germline V gene data show CDR1 as SQVTM and CDR2 as ANQGSEA. This CDR3 region has 15 residues. Here the CDR3 DNA reads TGCAGCGTTGAAGACGGCGGTCCTAGCACAGATACGCAGTATTTT. It encodes CSVEDGGPSTDTQYF.

V is TRBV5-6 and J is TRBJ1-3, with D perhaps matching TRBD1 (5 bases). Trimming took off 1 base at V and 5 bases at J, with 16 bases between the two ends. Germline values: CDR1 SGHDT, CDR2 YYEEEE. This CDR3 comprises 16 residues. The CDR3 protein is CASSLSSKGSRNTIYF. The CDR3 DNA follows: TGTGCCAGCAGCTTGAGTAGTAAGGGGTCTAGAAACACCATATATTTT.

This rearrangement joins TRBV6-5 to TRBJ1-5, with TRBD1 as a possible D gene (6 bases). The CDR3 is made up of 15 amino acids. From germline, CDR1 is MNHEY and CDR2 SVGAGI. V was trimmed by 4 bases and J by 0 bases, leaving 10 bases between them. The CDR3 here is CASSSVRGSNQPQHF. The CDR3 DNA follows: TGTGCCAGCAGTTCTGTCAGGGGTAGCAATCAGCCCCAGCATTTT.

V usage is TRBV4-2 and J usage is TRBJ2-1, with a tentative D call TRBD2 (6 bases). This CDR3 region has 14 residues. V lost 3 bases and J lost 7, with 13 bases in between. Germline V CDR1 and CDR2: LGHNA, YNFKEQ. The CDR3 here is CASSQTGTENEQFF. As DNA, the CDR3 is TGTGCCAGCAGCCAGACCGGGACTGAGAATGAGCAGTTCTTC.

This clone was seen only a few times. V usage is TRBV18 and J usage is TRBJ1-4, with D possibly TRBD1 on 6 matching bases. V lost 3 bases and J 5 bases, leaving 16 bases between the germline ends. The germline CDR1 and CDR2 sequences are KGHSH and LQKENI. There are 16 residues in the CDR3. The CDR3 here is CASSPPTGGHNEKLFF. Here the CDR3 DNA reads TGTGCCAGCTCACCGCCCACGGGGGGACACAATGAAAAACTGTTTTTT.

The chain carries TRBV21-1 and TRBJ1-1. TRBV21-1 is given as a pseudogene. The CDR3 runs 12 residues. In DNA form, the CDR3 reads TGTGCCAGCAGCAAAGCCACAGCGGGAGCTTTCTTT. Amino acid sequence: CASSKATAGAFF.

The chain recombines TRBV27 with TRBJ2-1; 12 bases fit TRBD2. CDR3 size: 15 residues. The trim removed 6 bases at V and 4 bases at J, leaving 4 bases unmatched. Germline CDR1 MNHEY, CDR2 SMNVEV (reference sequence). DNA for the CDR3: TGTGCCAGCAGGCCGGGACTAGCGGGTTACAATGAGCAGTTCTTC. Amino acids: CASRPGLAGYNEQFF.

The V gene is TRBV5-1, the J gene TRBJ2-1, with 9 bases fitting TRBD2. CDR1 SGHRS and CDR2 YFSETQ come from the germline V gene. Unmatched junction bases numbered 5, after V lost 1 base and J lost 9 bases. The CDR3 has 14 amino acids. The CDR3 sequence: CASSLPSGRFEQFF. The CDR3 DNA follows: TGCGCCAGCAGCTTGCCAAGCGGGAGGTTTGAGCAGTTCTTC.

The chain employs TRBV6-6 and TRBJ2-7; possible D gene TRBD1, 8 bases. The V and J ends lost 0 bases and 7 bases respectively, with 19 bases between them. The CDR3 has 16 residues. Germline values: CDR1 MNHNY, CDR2 SVGAGI (reference sequence). The CDR3 spells CASSYSMDREGKEQYF. The CDR3 nucleotides read TGTGCCAGCAGTTACTCGATGGACAGGGAGGGGAAGGAGCAGTACTTC.

In its sample, this clone was seen a few times. The rearrangement uses TRBV6-5 and TRBJ2-3; D is possibly TRBD2 (6 bases). The germline V and J ends were trimmed by 2 bases and 4 bases, with 10 bases remaining between them. Germline CDR1 MNHEY, CDR2 SVGAGI. CDR3 length: 14 residues. The CDR3 bases are TGTGCCAGCAGTTACGTTCGGGAGTCAGATACGCAGTATTTT. Residues: CASSYVRESDTQYF.

The V and J genes are TRBV30 and TRBJ1-1; no definite D call. The CDR3 sequence is 12 residues long. V was clipped by 3 bases and J by 0 bases, with 5 bases between them. Germline V gene data show CDR1 as GTSNPN and CDR2 as SVGIG (reference sequence). Here the CDR3 DNA reads TGTGCCTGGAGACAGTTGAACACTGAAGCTTTCTTT. This sequence encodes CAWRQLNTEAFF.

V gene TRBV5-1 combines with J gene TRBJ2-1; 9 bases are shared with TRBD2. The CDR3 covers 16 residues. V lost 0 bases to trimming and J lost 8 bases; unmatched junction nucleotides: 9. Germline-derived CDR1 and CDR2 are SGHRS and YFSETQ. The CDR3 loop reads CASSLAGTSRFDEQFF. The DNA for the CDR3 is TGCGCCAGCAGCTTGGCCGGGACTAGCAGGTTCGATGAGCAGTTCTTC.

V usage is TRBV28 and J usage is TRBJ2-1; 7 nucleotides match TRBD2. The junction had 4 bases not matched to a gene; V was cut back by 6 bases and J by 2 bases. The CDR3 is 14 residues long. Germline assignment: CDR1 MDHEN and CDR2 SYDVKM. CDR3 bases: TGTGCCAGCAGGACAGCGGGACCCTACAATGAGCAGTTCTTC. Protein sequence: CASRTAGPYNEQFF. Full variable domain (missing parts from reference TRBV28 and TRBJ2-1): DVKVTQSSRYLVKRTGEKVFLECVQDMDHENMFWYRQDPGLGLRLIYFSYDVKMKEKGDIPEGYSVSREKKERFSLILESASTNQTSMYLCASRTAGPYNEQFFGPGTRLTVL.

Here the CDR3 reads CASSSTGVLGTGELFF. The CDR3 region has the DNA TGTGCCAGCAGCTCAACAGGGGTTTTGGGCACCGGGGAGCTGTTTTTT. V gene TRBV7-7 combines with J gene TRBJ2-2, with 7 bases identical to TRBD1. Trimming removed 4 bases from V and 4 bases from J; junction bases left unmatched: 9. The CDR3 extends over 16 amino acids. Germline V lookup: CDR1 SSHAT, CDR2 FNYEAQ (reference sequence).

In its sample, this clone was seen a few times. This chain links TRBV5-1 with TRBJ2-1; D is possibly TRBD1 (6 bases). Trimming cost V 2 bases and J 7 bases, with 16 bases left between them. This CDR3 region has 15 residues. Germline V CDR1 and CDR2: SGHRS, YFSETQ. CDR3 sequence (DNA): TGCGCCAGCAGCTTCGCAGGGAAGGGGGAGAATGAGCAGTTCTTC. Its translation is CASSFAGKGENEQFF.

For the CDR3, the DNA is TGCAGCGCCATCGGGACAGGAAGCTCTTGGGAAGCTTTCTTT. Its protein is CSAIGTGSSWEAFF. The V call is TRBV29-1, the J call TRBJ1-1; TRBD1 matches 8 bases. The trim removed 7 bases at V and 8 bases at J, leaving 15 bases unmatched. Germline CDR1 is SQVTM and CDR2 is ANQGSEA. There are 14 residues in the CDR3.